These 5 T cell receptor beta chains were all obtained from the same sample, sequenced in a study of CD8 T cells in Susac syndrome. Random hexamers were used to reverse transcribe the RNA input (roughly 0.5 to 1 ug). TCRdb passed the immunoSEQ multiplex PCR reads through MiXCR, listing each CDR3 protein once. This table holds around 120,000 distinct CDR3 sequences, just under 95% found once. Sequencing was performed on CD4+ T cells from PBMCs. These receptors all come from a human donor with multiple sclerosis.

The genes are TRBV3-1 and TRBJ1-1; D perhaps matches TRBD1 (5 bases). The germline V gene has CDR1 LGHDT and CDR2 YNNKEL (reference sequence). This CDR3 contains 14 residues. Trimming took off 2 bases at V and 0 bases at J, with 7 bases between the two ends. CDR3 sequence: CASSQTGMNTEAFF. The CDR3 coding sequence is TGTGCCAGCAGCCAAACAGGCATGAACACTGAAGCTTTCTTT. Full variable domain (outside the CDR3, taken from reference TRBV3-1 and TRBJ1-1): DTAVSQTPKYLVTQMGNDKSIKCEQNLGHDTMYWYKQDSKKFLKIMFSYNNKELIINETVPNRFSPKSPDKAHLNLHINSLELGDSAVYFCASSQTGMNTEAFFGQGTRLTVV.

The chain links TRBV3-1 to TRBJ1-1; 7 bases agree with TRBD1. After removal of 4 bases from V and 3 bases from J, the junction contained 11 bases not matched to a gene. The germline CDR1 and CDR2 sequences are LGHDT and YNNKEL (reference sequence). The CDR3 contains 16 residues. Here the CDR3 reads CASSPPGQITYTEAFF. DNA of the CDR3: TGTGCCAGCAGCCCACCGGGACAGATCACCTACACTGAAGCTTTCTTT.

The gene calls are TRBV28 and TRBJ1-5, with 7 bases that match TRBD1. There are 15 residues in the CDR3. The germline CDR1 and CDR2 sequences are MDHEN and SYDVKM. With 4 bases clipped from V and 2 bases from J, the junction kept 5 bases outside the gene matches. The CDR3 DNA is TGTGCCAGCAGTTCATACAGGGGCCGCAATCAGCCCCAGCATTTT. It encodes CASSSYRGRNQPQHF. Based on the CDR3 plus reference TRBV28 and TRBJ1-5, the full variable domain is DVKVTQSSRYLVKRTGEKVFLECVQDMDHENMFWYRQDPGLGLRLIYFSYDVKMKEKGDIPEGYSVSREKKERFSLILESASTNQTSMYLCASSSYRGRNQPQHFGDGTRLSIL.

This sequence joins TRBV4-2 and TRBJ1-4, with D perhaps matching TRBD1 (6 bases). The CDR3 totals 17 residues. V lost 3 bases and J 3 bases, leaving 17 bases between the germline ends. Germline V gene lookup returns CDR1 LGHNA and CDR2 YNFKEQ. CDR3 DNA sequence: TGTGCCAGCAGCCATCCCAACGGGGGGGCTGCTAATGAAAAACTGTTTTTT. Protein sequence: CASSHPNGGAANEKLFF.

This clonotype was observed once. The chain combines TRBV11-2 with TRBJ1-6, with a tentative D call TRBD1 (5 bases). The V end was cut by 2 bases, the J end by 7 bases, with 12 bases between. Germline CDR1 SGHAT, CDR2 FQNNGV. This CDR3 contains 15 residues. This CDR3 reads CASSLTQGLNSPLHF. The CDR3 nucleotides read TGTGCCAGCAGCTTAACGCAGGGTCTGAATTCACCCCTCCACTTT.